One T cell receptor beta chain is described in this entry. Using immunoSEQ multiplex PCR, the repertoire was profiled, and TCRdb retains in-frame clones only, with some absent. The sample holds 120,000 or so clones; 75% to 90% are singletons and the top ten take around 4.2%. The record originates from a study of blood T cell repertoires in COVID-19. Overall study: T cells, B-cell-depleted T cells, or PBMCs supplied cDNA or gDNA.

The CDR3 has 14 amino acids. Trimming cost V 5 bases and J 6 bases, with 17 bases left between them. Germline V gene lookup returns CDR1 SGHAT and CDR2 FQNNGV. Sequencing was performed on peripheral blood. This receptor was identified in a man in his forties with acute or convalescent COVID-19. The chain combines TRBV11-2 with TRBJ2-7; D remains unclear. CDR3 nucleotides: TGTGCCAGCAGCCCGTTGGGCCAGATCTCCGAGCAGTACTTC. This codes for CASSPLGQISEQYF.